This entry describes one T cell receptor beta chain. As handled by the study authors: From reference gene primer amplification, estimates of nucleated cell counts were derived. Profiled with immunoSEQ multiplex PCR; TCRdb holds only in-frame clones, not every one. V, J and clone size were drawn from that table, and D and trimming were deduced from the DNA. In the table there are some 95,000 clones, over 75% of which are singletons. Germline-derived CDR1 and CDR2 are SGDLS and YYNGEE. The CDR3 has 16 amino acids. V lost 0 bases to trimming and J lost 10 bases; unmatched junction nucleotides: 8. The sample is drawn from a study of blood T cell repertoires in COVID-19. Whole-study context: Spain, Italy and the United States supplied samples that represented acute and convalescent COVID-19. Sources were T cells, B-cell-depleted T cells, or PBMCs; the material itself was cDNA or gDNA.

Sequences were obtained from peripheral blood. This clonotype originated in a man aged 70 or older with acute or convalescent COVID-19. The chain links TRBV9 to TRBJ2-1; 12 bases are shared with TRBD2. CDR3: CASSVDSLAGGIEQFF. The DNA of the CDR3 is TGTGCCAGCAGCGTAGATAGTCTAGCGGGAGGGATCGAGCAGTTCTTC.